Listed here are 27 T cell receptor beta chains from one sample, sequenced in a study of blood T cell repertoires in COVID-19. Sequenced by immunoSEQ multiplex PCR; TCRdb stores in-frame clones only, minus some. The profile shows 65,000 to 90,000 clones, roughly 89% of them singletons. The source material was peripheral blood. Receptor source: a human donor in a cohort sampled during active COVID-19.

This rearrangement joins TRBV2 to TRBJ2-7; 9 bases line up with TRBD2. The CDR3 consists of 13 residues. V shed 6 bases and J 2 bases; nucleotides not matched to a gene: 2. Germline lookup yields CDR1 SNHLY and CDR2 FYNNEI. The CDR3 spells CASRLAGTYEQYF. CDR3 bases: TGTGCCAGCAGGCTAGCGGGAACCTACGAGCAGTACTTC.

The chain uses TRBV24-1 and TRBJ2-2; D is possibly TRBD1 (6 bases). The CDR3 is made up of 15 amino acids. The V gene's germline CDR1 is KGHDR and CDR2 SFDVKD. The ends were cut back, 4 bases at V and 2 bases at J, with 10 bases in the middle. This chain's CDR3 is CATSDPGQNTGELFF. CDR3 nucleotides: TGTGCCACCAGTGACCCGGGACAAAACACCGGGGAGCTGTTTTTT.

The chain recombines TRBV27 with TRBJ1-3; a weak D match, TRBD1 (5 bases). The CDR3 is made up of 13 amino acids. The V and J ends lost 6 bases and 8 bases respectively, with 14 bases between them. CDR1 and CDR2 from the germline V gene are MNHEY and SMNVEV (reference sequence). CDR3 region: CASSASGSDTIYF. CDR3 sequence (DNA): TGTGCCAGCAGCGCCTCAGGGTCAGACACCATATATTTT.

The genes are TRBV27 and TRBJ2-1; D is unresolved. The CDR3 sequence is 13 residues long. Germline V lookup: CDR1 MNHEY, CDR2 SMNVEV (reference sequence). Trimming stripped 5 bases from V and 8 bases from J, with 13 bases between. The CDR3 DNA is TGTGCCAGCAGTATCGCAGTGGGCTATGAGCAGTTCTTC. Its translation: CASSIAVGYEQFF.

The rearrangement joins TRBV19 to TRBJ1-2; TRBD1 matches at 10 bases. Germline values: CDR1 LNHDA, CDR2 SQIVND (reference sequence). V trimming: 7 bases; J trimming: 2 bases; junction bases outside the gene matches: 7. The CDR3 has 15 amino acids. CDR3 coding DNA: TGTGCCAGTACTACACCGGGACAGGGGAACTATGGCTACACCTTC. Translation gives CASTTPGQGNYGYTF.

The gene calls are TRBV7-9 and TRBJ2-1, with D possibly being TRBD2 (6 bases). The CDR3 loop spans 15 amino acids. The ends were cut back, 5 bases at V and 8 bases at J, with 19 bases in the middle. Germline CDR1 and CDR2: SEHNR and FQNEAQ (reference sequence). The DNA of the CDR3 is TGTGCCAGCAGCACACTCGGAGGGGCATGGGATGAGCAGTTCTTC. It specifies CASSTLGGAWDEQFF.

The chain links TRBV5-1 to TRBJ2-1; TRBD2 matches at 7 bases. Germline V CDR1 and CDR2: SGHRS, YFSETQ. The CDR3 contains 11 residues. Germline trimming cut 4 bases from V and 13 bases from J; bases unmatched to any gene: 5. CDR3 DNA sequence: TGCGCCAGCAGCGAGGGACTACTTCAGTTCTTC. Protein sequence: CASSEGLLQFF.

The genes are TRBV18 and TRBJ2-4; D unclear. Trimming left V 6 bases short and J 5 bases short, with 8 bases between. The V gene's germline CDR1 is KGHSH and CDR2 LQKENI. The CDR3 runs to 12 residues. CDR3 sequence (DNA): TGTGCCAGCTCTACACAGCAAAACATTCAGTACTTC. Protein sequence: CASSTQQNIQYF.

This clone was observed a single time. The genes are TRBV7-3 and TRBJ1-1; D call uncertain. CDR1 SGHTA and CDR2 FQGTGA come from the germline V gene. CDR3 length: 13 residues. V lost 0 bases, J lost 6 bases, and 8 bases lay in between. The CDR3 protein is CASSLTPGSEAFF. The CDR3 DNA is TGTGCCAGCAGCTTAACACCGGGGTCTGAAGCTTTCTTT. The whole variable domain, filled in from reference TRBV7-3 and TRBJ1-1, reads GAGVSQTPSNKVTEKGKYVELRCDPISGHTALYWYRQSLGQGPEFLIYFQGTGAADDSGLPNDRFFAVRPEGSVSTLKIQRTERGDSAVYLCASSLTPGSEAFFGQGTRLTVV.

The chain links TRBV2 to TRBJ1-5; weak D call: TRBD1 (5 bases). Germline values: CDR1 SNHLY, CDR2 FYNNEI. V was clipped by 4 bases and J by 5 bases, with 12 bases between them. The CDR3 contains 14 residues. CDR3 nucleotide sequence: TGTGCCAGCAGTGTTCAGGGAGGCGATCAGCCCCAGCATTTT. Its translation is CASSVQGGDQPQHF.

The chain couples TRBV19 to TRBJ1-1; weak D call: TRBD1 (6 bases). This CDR3 has 14 amino acids. The ends were cut back, 7 bases at V and 5 bases at J, with 17 bases in the middle. Per the germline V gene, CDR1 is LNHDA and CDR2 is SQIVND (reference sequence). CDR3 bases: TGTGCCAGTAATGGGGAACAGGGTGAGACTGAAGCTTTCTTT. Protein: CASNGEQGETEAFF.

The chain employs TRBV29-1 and TRBJ2-1, with TRBD2 as a possible D gene (6 bases). Trimming removed 2 bases from V and 7 bases from J, with 18 bases in between. Looked up from germline, CDR1 is SQVTM and CDR2 is ANQGSEA. CDR3 length equals 15 residues. The CDR3, as DNA: TGCAGCGTTGAACCGCCGCGGGACGGGGCGAATGAGCAGTTCTTC. Translating it yields CSVEPPRDGANEQFF.

The rearrangement uses TRBV5-5 and TRBJ2-7; TRBD1 is a possible D gene (7 bases). The CDR3 has 15 residues. Germline V lookup: CDR1 SGHKS, CDR2 YYEKEE (reference sequence). V lost 6 bases to trimming and J lost 0 bases, with 16 bases between them. CDR3 sequence: CASTSRQGLSYEQYF. DNA for the CDR3: TGTGCCAGCACCTCACGACAGGGACTCTCCTACGAGCAGTACTTC.

The V and J genes are TRBV5-1 and TRBJ2-7, with 14 bases identical to TRBD2. Per the germline V gene, CDR1 is SGHRS and CDR2 is YFSETQ. CDR3 length equals 15 residues. V was pared by 4 bases and J by 5 bases, with 5 bases of the junction left unmatched. The CDR3 reads CASSPGTSGGNEQYF. CDR3 coding DNA: TGCGCCAGCAGCCCCGGGACTAGCGGGGGCAACGAGCAGTACTTC.

The CDR3 sequence is CASSQDLVYEQFF. The CDR3 nucleotides are TGCGCCAGCAGCCAAGATCTTGTGTATGAGCAGTTCTTC. This rearrangement joins TRBV4-3 to TRBJ2-1; D ambiguous. The germline CDR1 and CDR2 sequences are LGHNA and YSLEER. This CDR3 contains 13 residues. V dropped 0 bases and J dropped 8 bases, with 8 bases sitting between them.

The rearrangement uses TRBV7-8 and TRBJ2-7; 9 positions agree with TRBD2. Germline CDR1 SGHVS, CDR2 FQNEAQ. V lost 5 bases, J lost 3 bases, and 2 bases stayed unmatched. This CDR3 contains 13 residues. The CDR3 bases are TGTGCCAGCAGCCTACTAGCGGGCTACGAGCAGTACTTC. This translates into CASSLLAGYEQYF.

The chain couples TRBV5-1 to TRBJ2-7; the match to TRBD1 covers 7 bases. The CDR3 runs to 17 residues. With 3 bases clipped from V and 1 base from J, the junction kept 13 bases outside the gene matches. Germline-derived CDR1 and CDR2 are SGHRS and YFSETQ. CDR3 nucleotide sequence: TGCGCCAGCAGCTCTGAGTCGGGACAGCTATGGTCCTACGAGCAGTACTTC. Encoded protein: CASSSESGQLWSYEQYF.

The gene calls are TRBV4-1 and TRBJ1-2, with unresolved D. The V gene's germline CDR1 is MGHRA and CDR2 YSYEKL. CDR3 length: 14 residues. The germline V and J ends were trimmed by 1 base and 7 bases, with 13 bases remaining between them. CDR3 nucleotides: TGCGCCAGCAGCCAAGTAATCAGTCGGAGTGGCTACACCTTC. This sequence encodes CASSQVISRSGYTF.

The chain links TRBV19 to TRBJ2-4; 7 positions agree with TRBD1. Per the germline V gene, CDR1 is LNHDA and CDR2 is SQIVND (reference sequence). This CDR3 contains 15 residues. With 5 bases clipped from V and 9 bases from J, the junction kept 13 bases outside the gene matches. In nucleotides, the CDR3 is TGTGCCAGTAGTCCCTCGGATAGGGGGCACTTCATTCAGTACTTC. It specifies CASSPSDRGHFIQYF.

The chain has TRBV10-1 and TRBJ2-5; the match to TRBD1 covers 7 bases. The CDR3 length is 13 residues. The germline CDR1 and CDR2 sequences are WNHNN and SYGVQD (reference sequence). V gave up 10 bases and J gave up 2 bases; unmatched junction bases: 7. In DNA, the CDR3 is TGCGCCACCGGGGACAGTTCTCAAGAGACCCAGTACTTC. Its protein is CATGDSSQETQYF.

The J gene is TRBJ2-2, the V gene TRBV2, with 7 bases aligning to TRBD2. Trimming took 3 bases from V and 5 from J; bases not matched to a gene: 3. Germline values: CDR1 SNHLY, CDR2 FYNNEI. This CDR3 has 14 amino acids. The chain's CDR3 is CASSDSAGTGELFF. In nucleotides, the CDR3 is TGTGCCAGCAGTGATTCAGCGGGGACCGGGGAGCTGTTTTTT. Drawing the rest from reference TRBV2 and TRBJ2-2, the complete variable domain is EPEVTQTPSHQVTQMGQEVILRCVPISNHLYFYWYRQILGQKVEFLVSFYNNEISEKSEIFDDQFSVERPDGSNFTLKIRSTKLEDSAMYFCASSDSAGTGELFFGEGSRLTVL.

J is TRBJ2-7 and V is TRBV5-6; 10 nucleotides align to TRBD1. CDR1 is SGHDT and CDR2 is YYEEEE in the germline V gene. CDR3 length equals 16 residues. The V and J ends lost 7 bases and 1 base, in that order; junction bases with no gene match: 11. The CDR3 region is CASFNPGQGDSYEQYF. CDR3 in DNA: TGTGCCAGCTTCAATCCCGGACAGGGGGATTCCTACGAGCAGTACTTC.

Details on this clone: Other DNA sequences within the sample encode an identical CDR3. This rearrangement joins TRBV7-2 to TRBJ2-7; 9 bases fit TRBD2. The CDR3 runs to 17 residues. With V trimmed by 5 bases and J by 3 bases, 14 bases remained unmatched. The germline gives CDR1 SGHTA, CDR2 FQGNSA. The CDR3 DNA is TGTGCCAGCAGCGCTCGCGGGAGGGCGGGGGGTCGCTACGAGCAGTACTTC. It specifies CASSARGRAGGRYEQYF.

V usage is TRBV7-9 and J usage is TRBJ1-4, with D possibly being TRBD1 (6 bases). Germline CDR1 reads SEHNR; CDR2 reads FQNEAQ (reference sequence). The CDR3 consists of 14 residues. The V gene lost 4 bases and the J gene lost 8 bases, with 14 bases spanning the gap. For the CDR3, the DNA is TGTGCCAGCAGCTCACAGGGCTCGGGAGAAAAACTGTTTTTT. Encoded protein: CASSSQGSGEKLFF.

This chain uses TRBV19 with TRBJ2-5; 7 bases line up with TRBD1. Trimming at V came to 1 base and at J to 4 bases, leaving 3 bases not matched to a gene. The CDR3 consists of 14 residues. The germline gives CDR1 LNHDA, CDR2 SQIVND (reference sequence). CDR3 residues: CASSIGQGGETQYF. CDR3 DNA sequence: TGTGCCAGTAGTATAGGACAGGGCGGAGAGACCCAGTACTTC.

The genes are TRBV30 and TRBJ1-5; D remains ambiguous. CDR3 size: 13 residues. Per germline, CDR1 GTSNPN and CDR2 SVGIG (reference sequence). Trimming stripped 0 bases from V and 3 bases from J, with 6 bases between. DNA for the CDR3: TGTGCCTGGAGTGTCCAGGACAATCAGCCCCAGCATTTT. Translating gives CAWSVQDNQPQHF.

J is TRBJ2-3 and V is TRBV5-1; TRBD2 might be the D (6 bases). The CDR3 has 18 amino acids. Germline CDR1 is SGHRS and CDR2 is YFSETQ. Trimming shortened V by 4 bases and J by 4 bases, and 25 bases separated the two germline ends. CDR3 region: CASSLSLLALPAADTQYF. In DNA, the CDR3 is TGCGCCAGCAGCCTAAGTTTACTAGCCCTGCCAGCCGCAGATACGCAGTATTTT.